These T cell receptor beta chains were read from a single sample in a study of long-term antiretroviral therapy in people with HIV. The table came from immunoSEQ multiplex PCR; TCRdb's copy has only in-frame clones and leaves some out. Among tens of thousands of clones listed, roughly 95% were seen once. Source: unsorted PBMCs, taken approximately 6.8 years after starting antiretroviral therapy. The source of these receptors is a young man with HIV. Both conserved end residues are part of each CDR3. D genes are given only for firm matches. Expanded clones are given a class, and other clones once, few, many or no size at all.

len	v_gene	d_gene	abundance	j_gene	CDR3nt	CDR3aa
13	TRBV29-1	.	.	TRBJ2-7	TGCAGCGTCGGGGTAGAAGAGATCTACGAGCAGTACTTC	CSVGVEEIYEQYF
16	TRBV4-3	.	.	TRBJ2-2	TGCGCCAGCAGCCAAGGCCTATGGGGGAGCACCGGGGAGCTGTTTTTT	CASSQGLWGSTGELFF
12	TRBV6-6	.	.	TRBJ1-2	TGTGCCAGCTCCCAGGGTAGGGAGGCTTACACCTTC	CASSQGREAYTF
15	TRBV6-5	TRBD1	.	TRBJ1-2	TGTGCCAGCAGTCCCCTGGCCGGCAGGGGGCTTGGCTACACCTTC	CASSPLAGRGLGYTF
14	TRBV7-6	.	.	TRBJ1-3	TGTGCCAGCAGTTTTTCCCCCGACCGAAACACCATATATTTT	CASSFSPDRNTIYF
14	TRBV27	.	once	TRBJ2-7	TGTGCCAGCAGTTTATCCGGTATTGGGGGCGAGCAGTACTTC	CASSLSGIGGEQYF
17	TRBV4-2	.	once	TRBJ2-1	TGTGCCAGCAGCCCTTTGAATACTGCCGTTAGGGGAAGTGAGCAGTTCTTC	CASSPLNTAVRGSEQFF
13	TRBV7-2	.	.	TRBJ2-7	TGTGCCAGCAGCCGCGCAAGGGCCGGGGAGCAGTACTTC	CASSRARAGEQYF
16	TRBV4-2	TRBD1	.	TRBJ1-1	TGTGCCAGCAGCCCATCCGGGACAGGGGTTGTCACTGAAGCTTTCTTT	CASSPSGTGVVTEAFF
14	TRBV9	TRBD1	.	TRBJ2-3	TGTGCCAGCAGCGCGGGACAGGGGCTTGATACGCAGTATTTT	CASSAGQGLDTQYF
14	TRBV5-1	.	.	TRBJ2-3	TGCGCCAGCAGCTTGGCCGGAGGGCTAGATACGCAGTATTTT	CASSLAGGLDTQYF
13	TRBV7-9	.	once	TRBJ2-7	TGTGCCAGCACCCTCGACGGGTCCTACGAGCAGTACTTC	CASTLDGSYEQYF
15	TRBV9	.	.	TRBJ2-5	TGTGCCAGCAGCGTAGACGGAGGAGGACAAGAGACCCAGTACTTC	CASSVDGGGQETQYF
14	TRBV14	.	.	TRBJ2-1	TGTGCCAGCACCCCATCCAGCTCCTACAATGAGCAGTTCTTC	CASTPSSSYNEQFF
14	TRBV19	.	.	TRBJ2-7	TGTGCCAGTAGTAGGGGGGCGGGAACCTACGAGCAGTACTTC	CASSRGAGTYEQYF
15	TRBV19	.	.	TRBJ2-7	TGTGCCAGTAGTTTCTCCCGTGTGACAGCCTCTGAGCAGTACTTC	CASSFSRVTASEQYF
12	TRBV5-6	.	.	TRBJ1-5	TGTGCCAGCAGCTTCCAGGGATGGCCCCAGCATTTT	CASSFQGWPQHF
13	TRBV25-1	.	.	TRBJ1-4	TGTGCCAGCAGTGAATTAAGGGGGGAAAAACTGTTTTTT	CASSELRGEKLFF
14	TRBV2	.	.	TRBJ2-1	TGTGCCAGCAGTGCTAGGACTAACTACAATGAGCAGTTCTTC	CASSARTNYNEQFF
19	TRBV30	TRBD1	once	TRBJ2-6	TGTGCCTGGAGTCGCGTCACCAGGGGGCGGGCCTCTGGGGCCAACGTCCTGACTTTC	CAWSRVTRGRASGANVLTF
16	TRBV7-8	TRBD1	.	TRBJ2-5	TGTGCCAGCAGTCCTCACAGGACAGGGGGCCAGGAGACCCAGTACTTC	CASSPHRTGGQETQYF
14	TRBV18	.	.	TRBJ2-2	TGTGCCAGCTCACCTGTAGAAAACACCGGGGAGCTGTTTTTT	CASSPVENTGELFF
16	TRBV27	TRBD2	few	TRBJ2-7	TGTGCCAGCAGCAACTCATTAGCGGGAGGGCCCTACGAGCAGTACTTC	CASSNSLAGGPYEQYF
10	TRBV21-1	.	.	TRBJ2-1	TGTGCCAGCGGGGCAGGTGAGCAGTTCTTC	CASGAGEQFF
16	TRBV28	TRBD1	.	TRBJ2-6	TGTGCCAGCAGTTCACAGGGGGCGGCTGGGGCCAACGTCCTGACTTTC	CASSSQGAAGANVLTF
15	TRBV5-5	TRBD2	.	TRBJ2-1	TGTGCCAGCAGCTTGGAGGGACTAGCAGTCAATGAGCAGTTCTTC	CASSLEGLAVNEQFF
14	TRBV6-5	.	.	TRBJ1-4	TGTGCCAGCAGTTACGAGCCGGTAGATGAAAAACTGTTTTTT	CASSYEPVDEKLFF
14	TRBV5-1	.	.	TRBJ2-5	TGCGCCAGCAGCTTGGAGGGATTGCAAGAGACCCAGTACTTC	CASSLEGLQETQYF
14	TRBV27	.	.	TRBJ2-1	TGTGCCAGCAGTATAGCGGCTGCCTACAATGAGCAGTTCTTC	CASSIAAAYNEQFF
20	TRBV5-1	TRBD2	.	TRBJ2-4	TGCGCCAGCAGCTTGTCGCCCTTTAGCGGGAGTCCCTTAGCCAAAAACATTCAGTACTTC	CASSLSPFSGSPLAKNIQYF
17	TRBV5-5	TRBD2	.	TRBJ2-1	TGTGCCAGCAGCGTCCGGACTAGCGGGAGTACCTACAATGAGCAGTTCTTC	CASSVRTSGSTYNEQFF
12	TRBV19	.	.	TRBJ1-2	TGTGCCAGTAGGGGAGGGATCTATGGCTACACCTTC	CASRGGIYGYTF
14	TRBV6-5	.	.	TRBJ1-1	TGTGCCAGCAGTTACTCGACGGGGGGGGGCAACGCTTTCTTT	CASSYSTGGGNAFF
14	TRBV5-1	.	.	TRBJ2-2	TGCGCCAGCAGCCTGCCTAGGGTGACCGGGGAGCTGTTTTTT	CASSLPRVTGELFF
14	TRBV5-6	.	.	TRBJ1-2	TGTGCCAGCACCGATCAGGGCCAGGGAGTTGGCTACACCTTC	CASTDQGQGVGYTF
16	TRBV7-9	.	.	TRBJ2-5	TGTGCCAGCAGCTTTTGGACTCCACCAGACCAAGAGACCCAGTACTTC	CASSFWTPPDQETQYF
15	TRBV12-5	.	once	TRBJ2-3	TGTGCTAGTGGTTTGGTACTCGGGGACACAGATACGCAGTATTTT	CASGLVLGDTDTQYF
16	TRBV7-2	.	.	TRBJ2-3	TGTGCCAGCAGTACTACTTCCGGGGGGCGTGCAGATACGCAGTATTTT	CASSTTSGGRADTQYF
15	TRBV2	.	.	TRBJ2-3	TGTGCCATCCAACAGGGTAGGGAGATCCCAGATACGCAGTATTTT	CAIQQGREIPDTQYF
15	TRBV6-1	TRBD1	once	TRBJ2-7	TGTGCCAGCAGAGATCCGGGACAGGGTCGCTACGAGCAGTACTTC	CASRDPGQGRYEQYF
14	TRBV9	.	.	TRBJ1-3	TGTGCCAGCAGCGTAACCCTGAAAGGAAACACCATATATTTT	CASSVTLKGNTIYF
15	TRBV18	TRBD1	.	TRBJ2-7	TGTGCCAGCTCAGCCGGGACAGGGCTCTCCTACGAGCAGTACTTC	CASSAGTGLSYEQYF
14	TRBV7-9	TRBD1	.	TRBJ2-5	TGTGCCAGCAGCAGGGACAGACCGATGGGGGCCCAGTACTTC	CASSRDRPMGAQYF
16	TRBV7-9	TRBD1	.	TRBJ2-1	TGTGCCAGCAGCGAACACCGGGACAGGGACTACAATGAGCAGTTCTTC	CASSEHRDRDYNEQFF
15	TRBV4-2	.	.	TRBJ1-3	TGTGCCAGCAGCCAAGTTACGGGGCCCGGAAACACCATATATTTT	CASSQVTGPGNTIYF
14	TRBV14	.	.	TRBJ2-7	TGTGCCAGCAGCCGGTTTGCGGGGTCCTACGAGCAGTACTTC	CASSRFAGSYEQYF
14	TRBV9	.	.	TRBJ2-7	TGTGCCAGCAGCGAGGACAGCACTTCCTACGAGCAGTACTTC	CASSEDSTSYEQYF
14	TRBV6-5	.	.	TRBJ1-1	TGTGCCAGCAGGGACAGTTCGGGGAACACTGAAGCTTTCTTT	CASRDSSGNTEAFF
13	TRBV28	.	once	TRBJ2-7	TGTGCCAGCAGTTTAGGCAGGGCCTACGAGCAGTACTTC	CASSLGRAYEQYF
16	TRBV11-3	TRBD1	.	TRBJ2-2	TGTGCCAGCAGTACCAACAGGGGAATGAACACCGGGGAGCTGTTTTTT	CASSTNRGMNTGELFF
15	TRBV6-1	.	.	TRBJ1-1	TGTGCCAGCAGAGTAAACAGGGACCCCAGCGGCGAAGCTTTCTTT	CASRVNRDPSGEAFF
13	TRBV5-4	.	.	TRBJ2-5	TGTGCCAGCAGCTTGGGGCGCCAAGAGACCCAGTACTTC	CASSLGRQETQYF
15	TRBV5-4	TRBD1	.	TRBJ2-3	TGTGCCAGCAGCTCTGGACAGGGAGTTCGAGATACGCAGTATTTT	CASSSGQGVRDTQYF
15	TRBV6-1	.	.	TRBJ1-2	TGTGCCAGCAATCGAAGGGAGGGCGGCGGCTATGGCTACACCTTC	CASNRREGGGYGYTF
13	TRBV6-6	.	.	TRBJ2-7	TGTGCCAGCAGTTTAGGCCGGACCTACGAGCAGTACTTC	CASSLGRTYEQYF
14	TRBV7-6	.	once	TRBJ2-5	TGTGCCAGCAGCTTGCACCAAGAGGGAGAGACCCAGTACTTC	CASSLHQEGETQYF
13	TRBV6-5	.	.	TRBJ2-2	TGTGCCAGCAGTTACAGGGTCACCGGGGAGCTGTTTTTT	CASSYRVTGELFF
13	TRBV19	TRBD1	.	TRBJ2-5	TGTGCCAGTAGTGAGGGACAGGGGCTAACCCAGTACTTC	CASSEGQGLTQYF
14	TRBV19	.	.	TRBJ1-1	TGTGCCAGTACCCCCGCGTTTGGGGGGTCTGAAGCTTTCTTT	CASTPAFGGSEAFF
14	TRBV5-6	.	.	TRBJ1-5	TGTGCCAGCAGCTTGGAGGCTAGCAATCAGCCCCAGCATTTT	CASSLEASNQPQHF